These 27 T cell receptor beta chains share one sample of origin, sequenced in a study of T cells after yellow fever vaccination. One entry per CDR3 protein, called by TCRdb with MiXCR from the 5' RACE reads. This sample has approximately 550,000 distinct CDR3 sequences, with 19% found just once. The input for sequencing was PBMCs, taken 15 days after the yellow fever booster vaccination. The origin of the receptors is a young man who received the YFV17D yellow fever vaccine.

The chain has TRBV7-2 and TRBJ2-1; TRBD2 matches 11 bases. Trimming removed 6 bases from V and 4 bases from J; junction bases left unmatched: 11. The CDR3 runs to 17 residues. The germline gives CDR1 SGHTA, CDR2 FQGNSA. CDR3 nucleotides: TGTGCCAGCAGAACAGGGGTTCTAGCGGGAGGTTACAATGAGCAGTTCTTC. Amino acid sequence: CASRTGVLAGGYNEQFF.

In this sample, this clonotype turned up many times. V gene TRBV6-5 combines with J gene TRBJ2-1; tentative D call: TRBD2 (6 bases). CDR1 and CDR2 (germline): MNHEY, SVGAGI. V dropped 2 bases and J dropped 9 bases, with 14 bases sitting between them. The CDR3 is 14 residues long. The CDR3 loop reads CASSYLRGKGEQFF. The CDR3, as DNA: TGTGCCAGCAGTTACCTTCGCGGGAAAGGTGAGCAGTTCTTC.

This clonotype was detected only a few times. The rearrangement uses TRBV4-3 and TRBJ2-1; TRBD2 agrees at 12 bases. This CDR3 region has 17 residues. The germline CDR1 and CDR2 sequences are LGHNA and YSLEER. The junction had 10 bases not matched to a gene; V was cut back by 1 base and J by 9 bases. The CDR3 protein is CASSQAASGRGFLEQFF. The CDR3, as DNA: TGCGCCAGCAGCCAAGCAGCTAGCGGGAGGGGTTTTCTTGAGCAGTTCTTC.

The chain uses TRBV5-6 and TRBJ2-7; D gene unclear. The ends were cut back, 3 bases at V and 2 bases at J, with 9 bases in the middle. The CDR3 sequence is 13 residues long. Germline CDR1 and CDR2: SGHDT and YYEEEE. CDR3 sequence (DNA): TGTGCCAGCAGCTCTCAGTGGCCCTACGAGCAGTACTTC. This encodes CASSSQWPYEQYF. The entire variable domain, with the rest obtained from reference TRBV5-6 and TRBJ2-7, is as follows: DAGVTQSPTHLIKTRGQQVTLRCSPKSGHDTVSWYQQALGQGPQFIFQYYEEEERQRGNFPDRFSGHQFPNYSSELNVNALLLGDSALYLCASSSQWPYEQYFGPGTRLTVT.

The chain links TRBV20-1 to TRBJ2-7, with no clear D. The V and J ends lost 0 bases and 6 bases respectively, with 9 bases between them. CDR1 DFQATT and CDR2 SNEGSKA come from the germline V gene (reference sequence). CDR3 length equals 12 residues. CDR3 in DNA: TGCAGTGCTAGAGACAACTTCCGCGAGCAGTACTTC. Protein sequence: CSARDNFREQYF.

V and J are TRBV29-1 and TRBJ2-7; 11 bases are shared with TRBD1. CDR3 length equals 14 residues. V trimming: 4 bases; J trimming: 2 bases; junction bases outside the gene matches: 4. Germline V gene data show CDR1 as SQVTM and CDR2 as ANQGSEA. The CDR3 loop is CSVGSGQGAYEQYF. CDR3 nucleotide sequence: TGCAGCGTTGGGTCGGGACAGGGGGCCTACGAGCAGTACTTC.

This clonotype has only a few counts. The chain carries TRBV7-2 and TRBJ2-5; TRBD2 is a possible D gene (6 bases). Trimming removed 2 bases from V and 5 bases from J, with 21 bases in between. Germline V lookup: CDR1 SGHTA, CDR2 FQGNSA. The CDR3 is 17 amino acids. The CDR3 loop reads CASSLFRGGSGLETQYF. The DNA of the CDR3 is TGTGCCAGCAGCTTATTCCGTGGGGGTAGCGGACTCGAGACCCAGTACTTC.

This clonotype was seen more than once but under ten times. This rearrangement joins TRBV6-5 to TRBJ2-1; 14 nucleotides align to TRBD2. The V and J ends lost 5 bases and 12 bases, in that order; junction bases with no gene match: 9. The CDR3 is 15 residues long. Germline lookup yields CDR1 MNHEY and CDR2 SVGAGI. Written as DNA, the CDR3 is TGTGCCAGCAGTCCGGGACTAGCGGGAGTTAGCGTGCAGTTCTTC. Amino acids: CASSPGLAGVSVQFF.

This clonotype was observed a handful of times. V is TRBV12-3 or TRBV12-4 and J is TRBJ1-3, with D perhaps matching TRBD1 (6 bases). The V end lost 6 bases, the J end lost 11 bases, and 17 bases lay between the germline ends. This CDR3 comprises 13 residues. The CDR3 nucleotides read TGTGCCAGCAGGGGTAACAGGGACCGGGCCATATATTTT. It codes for CASRGNRDRAIYF.

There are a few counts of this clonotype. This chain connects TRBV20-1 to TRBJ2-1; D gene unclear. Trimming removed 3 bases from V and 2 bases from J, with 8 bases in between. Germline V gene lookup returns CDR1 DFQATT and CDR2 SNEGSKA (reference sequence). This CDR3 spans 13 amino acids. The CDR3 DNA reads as TGCAGTGCTAGGGAGATTACCTACAATGAGCAGTTCTTC. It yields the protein CSAREITYNEQFF.

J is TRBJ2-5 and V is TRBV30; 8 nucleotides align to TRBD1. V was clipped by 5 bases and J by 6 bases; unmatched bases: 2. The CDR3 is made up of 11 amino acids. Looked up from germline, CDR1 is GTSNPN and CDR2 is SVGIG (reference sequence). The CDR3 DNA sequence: TGTGCCTGGGACAGGGGAAAGACCCAGTACTTC. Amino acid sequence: CAWDRGKTQYF.

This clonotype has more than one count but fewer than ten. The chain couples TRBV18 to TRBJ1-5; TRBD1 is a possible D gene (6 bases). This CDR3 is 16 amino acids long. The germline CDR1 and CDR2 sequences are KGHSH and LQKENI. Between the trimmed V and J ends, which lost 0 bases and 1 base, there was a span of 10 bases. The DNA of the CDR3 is TGTGCCAGCTCACCACCCTGGCAGGGGAGCAATCAGCCCCAGCATTTT. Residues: CASSPPWQGSNQPQHF.

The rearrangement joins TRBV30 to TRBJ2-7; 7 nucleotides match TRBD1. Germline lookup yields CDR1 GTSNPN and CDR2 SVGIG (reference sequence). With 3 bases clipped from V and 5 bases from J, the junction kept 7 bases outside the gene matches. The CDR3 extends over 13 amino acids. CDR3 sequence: CAWSSGQLDEQYF. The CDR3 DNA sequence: TGTGCCTGGAGCTCGGGACAGTTGGACGAGCAGTACTTC.

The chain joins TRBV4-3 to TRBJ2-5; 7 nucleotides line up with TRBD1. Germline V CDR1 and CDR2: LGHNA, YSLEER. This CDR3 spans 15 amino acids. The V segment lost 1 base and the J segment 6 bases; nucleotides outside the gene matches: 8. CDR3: CASSQGTRGIQTQYF. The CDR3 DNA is TGCGCCAGCAGCCAAGGAACCAGGGGGATACAGACCCAGTACTTC.

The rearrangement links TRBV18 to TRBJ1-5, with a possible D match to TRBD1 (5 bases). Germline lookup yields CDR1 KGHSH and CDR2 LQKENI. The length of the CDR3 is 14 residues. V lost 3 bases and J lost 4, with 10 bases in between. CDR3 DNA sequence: TGTGCCAGCTCACCCGGGGGGTCGAATCAGCCCCAGCATTTT. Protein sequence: CASSPGGSNQPQHF.

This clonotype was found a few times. The CDR3 region is CASSRDRGEYNEQFF. The CDR3, as DNA: TGTGCCAGCAGCCGGGACAGGGGGGAGTACAATGAGCAGTTCTTC. The gene calls are TRBV7-8 and TRBJ2-1; 11 nucleotides agree with TRBD1. Losses at the gene ends were 5 bases for V and 4 bases for J; bases not matched to a gene: 4. The CDR3 is made up of 15 amino acids. The germline CDR1 and CDR2 sequences are SGHVS and FQNEAQ.

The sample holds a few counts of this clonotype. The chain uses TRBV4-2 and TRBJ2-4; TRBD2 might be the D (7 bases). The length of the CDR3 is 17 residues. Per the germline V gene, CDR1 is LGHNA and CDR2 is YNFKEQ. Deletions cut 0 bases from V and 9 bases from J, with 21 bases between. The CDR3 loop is CASSQERGGGLGGIQYF. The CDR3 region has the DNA TGTGCCAGCAGCCAAGAGAGAGGGGGAGGGTTAGGTGGCATTCAGTACTTC.

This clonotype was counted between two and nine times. The CDR3 is CASSPWAAGGGPDEQFF. In DNA form, the CDR3 reads TGCGCCAGCAGCCCGTGGGCGGCGGGAGGAGGGCCGGATGAGCAGTTCTTC. The rearrangement uses TRBV5-1 and TRBJ2-1; 8 bases are a match to TRBD2. CDR1 is SGHRS and CDR2 is YFSETQ in the germline V gene. The CDR3 runs 17 residues. V lost 4 bases and J lost 8; bases outside the gene matches: 17.

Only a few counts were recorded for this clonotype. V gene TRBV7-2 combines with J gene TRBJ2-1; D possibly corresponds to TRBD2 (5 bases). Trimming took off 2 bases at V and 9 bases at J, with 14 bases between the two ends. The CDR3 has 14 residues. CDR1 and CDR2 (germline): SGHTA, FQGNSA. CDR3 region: CASSLYVNSGEQFF. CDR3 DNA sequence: TGTGCCAGCAGCTTATACGTAAACAGCGGTGAGCAGTTCTTC.

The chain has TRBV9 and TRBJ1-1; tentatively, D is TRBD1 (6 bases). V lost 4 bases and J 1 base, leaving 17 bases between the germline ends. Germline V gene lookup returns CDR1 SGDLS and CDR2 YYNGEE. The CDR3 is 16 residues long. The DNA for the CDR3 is TGTGCCAGCAGCCGACCCACACAGGGCTCGAACACTGAAGCTTTCTTT. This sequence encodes CASSRPTQGSNTEAFF.

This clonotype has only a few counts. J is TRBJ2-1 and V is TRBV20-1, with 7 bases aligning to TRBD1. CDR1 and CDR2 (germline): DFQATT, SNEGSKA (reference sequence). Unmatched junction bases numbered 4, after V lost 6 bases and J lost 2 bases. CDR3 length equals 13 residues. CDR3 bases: TGCAGTGCAACCGGGACAGCCTACAATGAGCAGTTCTTC. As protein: CSATGTAYNEQFF.

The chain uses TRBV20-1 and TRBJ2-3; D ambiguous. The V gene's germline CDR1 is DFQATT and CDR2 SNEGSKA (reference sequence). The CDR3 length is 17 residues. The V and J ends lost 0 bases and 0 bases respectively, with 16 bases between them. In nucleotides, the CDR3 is TGCAGTGCTAGAGACGATTTCGCGGCACCAAGCACAGATACGCAGTATTTT. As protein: CSARDDFAAPSTDTQYF.

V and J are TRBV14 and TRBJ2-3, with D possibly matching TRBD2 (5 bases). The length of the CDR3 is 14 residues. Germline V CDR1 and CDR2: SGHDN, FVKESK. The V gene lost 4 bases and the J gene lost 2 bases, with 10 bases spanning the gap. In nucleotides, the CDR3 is TGTGCCAGCAGCCCTGGACTCCACACAGATACGCAGTATTTT. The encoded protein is CASSPGLHTDTQYF.

CDR3 protein: CAISVRTNKGHNEQFF. Written as DNA, the CDR3 is TGTGCCATCAGTGTTCGGACAAATAAGGGGCATAATGAGCAGTTCTTC. The chain uses TRBV10-3 and TRBJ2-1; TRBD1 might be the D (5 bases). Trimming removed 4 bases from V and 7 bases from J, with 20 bases in between. Germline V CDR1 and CDR2: ENHRY, SYGVKD. The CDR3 runs to 16 residues.

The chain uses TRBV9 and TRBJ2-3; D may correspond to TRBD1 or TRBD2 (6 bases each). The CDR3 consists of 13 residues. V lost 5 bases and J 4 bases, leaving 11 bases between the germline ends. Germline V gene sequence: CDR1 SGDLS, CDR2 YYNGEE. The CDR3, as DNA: TGTGCCAGCAGGGGGGGCGCCGCAGATACGCAGTATTTT. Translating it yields CASRGGAADTQYF.

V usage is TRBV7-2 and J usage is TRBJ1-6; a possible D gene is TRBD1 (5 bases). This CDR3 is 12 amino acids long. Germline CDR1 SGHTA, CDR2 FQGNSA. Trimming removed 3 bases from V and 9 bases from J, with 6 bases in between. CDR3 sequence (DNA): TGTGCCAGCAGCTTGGGGGTTTCACCCCTCCACTTT. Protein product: CASSLGVSPLHF.

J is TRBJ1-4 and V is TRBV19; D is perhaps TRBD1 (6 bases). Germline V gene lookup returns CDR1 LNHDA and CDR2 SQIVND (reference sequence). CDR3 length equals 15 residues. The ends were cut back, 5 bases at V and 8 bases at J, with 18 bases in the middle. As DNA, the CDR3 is TGTGCCAGTAGTCCGAGGACAGCACTAGGGGAAAAACTGTTTTTT. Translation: CASSPRTALGEKLFF.